This T cell receptor beta chain was sequenced for a study of beta chain features in type 1 diabetes. Points on this clone: Its cognate antigen is unknown.

Investigators reverse transcribed all isolated RNA, so they sequenced expressed TCRB transcripts. Generated by immunoSEQ multiplex PCR, the TCRdb table keeps only in-frame clones and is missing some. Of approximately 70,000 clones listed, roughly half were seen once; the top ten hold 0.55% to 0.8%. Study observations and caveats: Shorter TCRB CDR3s, moderately but significantly so, marked every one of the four CD4+ subsets in Type 1 diabetes patients. These data did not resolve whether HLA type affects TCRB rearrangement. For patients and controls alike, PCR might favor shorter templates to the same degree. Insertion counts at VDJ junctions were lower in type 1 diabetes patients, who also showed more deletions there.

Source material: central memory CD4+ T cells from blood. The clonotype originates from a man aged 30 to 45 with type 1 diabetes.

CDR3: CAWKGDRAEQYF. As DNA, the CDR3 is TGTGCCTGGAAAGGGGACAGGGCCGAGCAGTACTTC. The rearrangement uses TRBV30 and TRBJ2-7; 9 nucleotides align to TRBD1. V trimming: 4 bases; J trimming: 6 bases; junction bases outside the gene matches: 4. CDR3 length: 12 residues. The germline gives CDR1 GTSNPN, CDR2 SVGIG (reference sequence).